This TCR beta chain was observed in a study of cytomegalovirus exposure and HLA in healthy donors. Study in general: HLA-typed donors contributed approximately 92 million unique TCRs, which were held in an early data release. Genetic ancestry analysis placed about 76% of the roughly 400 donors that were genotyped in the Caucasian-associated cluster.

Germline V gene lookup returns CDR1 LGHNT and CDR2 FRNRAP. V dropped 1 base and J dropped 4; count of bases not matched to a gene: 7. CDR3 length equals 18 residues. The study ran its PCR with 60 Vbeta and 13 Jbeta primers. Sequenced by immunoSEQ multiplex PCR; TCRdb stores in-frame clones only, minus some. This table holds around 120,000 clones, approximately 80% found once. The sample holds a few counts of this clone. The chain couples TRBV12-5 to TRBJ2-5; TRBD2 aligns across 15 bases. The sample consisted of PBMCs. This TCR was recovered from a human donor in good health. The CDR3 sequence is CASGLGTSGGAERETQYF. The CDR3 DNA sequence: TGTGCTAGTGGTTTGGGGACTAGCGGGGGGGCGGAACGAGAGACCCAGTACTTC.